This T cell receptor beta chain was identified during a study of T-cell memory formation after mild COVID-19. In TCRdb, the 5' RACE reads were re-called with MiXCR into one record per CDR3 protein. The sample lists approximately 480,000 distinct CDR3 sequences; about 18% were seen once. Deletions cut 4 bases from V and 3 bases from J, with 13 bases between. The germline V gene encodes CDR1 MGHRA and CDR2 YSYEKL. This CDR3 comprises 14 residues. The sequenced material came from PBMCs or a T cell subset sorted from them (not recorded which). This receptor was obtained from an adult woman who had mild COVID-19 (a few samples of this study predate the infection). Cell type and time point are not known. This chain connects TRBV4-1 to TRBJ2-7, with D perhaps TRBD1 or TRBD2 (6 bases each). CDR3 sequence (DNA): TGCGCCAGCAGCCCTCCCGAGGGGGGCTACGAGCAGTACTTC. It codes for CASSPPEGGYEQYF.